This T cell receptor beta chain appears in the sequencing data of a study of cytomegalovirus exposure and HLA in healthy donors. Overall study findings and caveats: High sensitivity and specificity were reportedly achieved when the classifier diagnosed cytomegalovirus status.

The germline V gene has CDR1 PRHDT and CDR2 FYEKMQ (reference sequence). V lost 4 bases, J lost 3 bases, and 9 bases stayed unmatched. CDR3 length: 17 residues. Concerning this clone itself: Its specificity is unknown.

The protocol was immunoSEQ multiplex PCR, while the TCRdb copy is restricted to in-frame clones and leaves out a portion. The table has fewer than 120,000 clones, 85% to 90% seen once. V usage is TRBV13 and J usage is TRBJ1-1; 12 bases are shared with TRBD1. The source is a woman in her 30s in good health and CMV-seropositive. Sequencing was performed on PBMCs. As DNA, the CDR3 is TGTGCCAGCAGCTCATCCCGGGACAGGGGGCCGTACACTGAAGCTTTCTTT. This codes for CASSSSRDRGPYTEAFF.